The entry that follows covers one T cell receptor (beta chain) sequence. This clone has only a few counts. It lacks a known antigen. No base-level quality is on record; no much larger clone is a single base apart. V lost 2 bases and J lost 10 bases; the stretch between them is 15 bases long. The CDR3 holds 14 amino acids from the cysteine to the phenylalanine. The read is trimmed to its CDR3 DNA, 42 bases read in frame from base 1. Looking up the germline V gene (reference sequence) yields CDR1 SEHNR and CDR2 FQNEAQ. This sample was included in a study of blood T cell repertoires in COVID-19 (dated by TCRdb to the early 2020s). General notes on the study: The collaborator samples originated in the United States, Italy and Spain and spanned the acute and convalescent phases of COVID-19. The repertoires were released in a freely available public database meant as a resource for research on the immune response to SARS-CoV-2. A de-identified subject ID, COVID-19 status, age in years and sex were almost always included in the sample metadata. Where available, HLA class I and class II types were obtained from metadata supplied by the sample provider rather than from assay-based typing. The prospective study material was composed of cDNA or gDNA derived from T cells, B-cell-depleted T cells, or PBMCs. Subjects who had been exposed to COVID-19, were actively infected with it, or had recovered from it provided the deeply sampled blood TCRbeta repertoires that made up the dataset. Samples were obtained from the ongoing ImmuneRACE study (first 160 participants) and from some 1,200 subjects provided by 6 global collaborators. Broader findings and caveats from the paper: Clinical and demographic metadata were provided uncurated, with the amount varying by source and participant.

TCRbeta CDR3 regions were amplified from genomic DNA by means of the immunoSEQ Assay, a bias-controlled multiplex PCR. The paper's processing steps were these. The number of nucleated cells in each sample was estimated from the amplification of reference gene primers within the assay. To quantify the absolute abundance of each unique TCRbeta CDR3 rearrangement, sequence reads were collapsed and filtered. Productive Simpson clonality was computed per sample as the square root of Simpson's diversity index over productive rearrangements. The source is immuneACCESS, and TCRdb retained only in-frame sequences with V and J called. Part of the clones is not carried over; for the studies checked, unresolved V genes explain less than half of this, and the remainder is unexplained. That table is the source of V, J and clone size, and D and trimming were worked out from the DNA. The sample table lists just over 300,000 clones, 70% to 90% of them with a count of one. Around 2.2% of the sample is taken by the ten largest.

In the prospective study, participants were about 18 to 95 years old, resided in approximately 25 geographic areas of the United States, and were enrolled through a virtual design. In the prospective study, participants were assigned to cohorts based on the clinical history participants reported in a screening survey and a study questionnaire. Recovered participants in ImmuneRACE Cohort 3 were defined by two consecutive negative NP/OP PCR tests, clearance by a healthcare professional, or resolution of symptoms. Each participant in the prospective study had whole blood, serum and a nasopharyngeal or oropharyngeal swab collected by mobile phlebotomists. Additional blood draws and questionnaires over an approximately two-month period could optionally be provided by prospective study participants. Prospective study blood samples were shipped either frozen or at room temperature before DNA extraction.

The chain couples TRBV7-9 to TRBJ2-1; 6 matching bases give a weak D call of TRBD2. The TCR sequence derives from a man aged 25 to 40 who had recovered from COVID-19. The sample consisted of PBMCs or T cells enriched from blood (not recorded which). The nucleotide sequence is TGTGCCAGCAGCTTACCCTTGAGGGCGGGGGAGCAGTTCTTC. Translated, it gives CASSLPLRAGEQFF.